A single sample gave rise to the 10 T cell receptor beta chains below, sequenced in a study of T cells in localized non-small cell lung cancer. The data were produced by immunoSEQ multiplex PCR, yet TCRdb's version contains in-frame clones alone and is incomplete. The sample lists 4,500 to 5,500 clones; more than 25% were seen once. The sequencing here drew on lung tumor tissue, taken before any cancer treatment. The receptors shown here come from a male donor older than 55 with stage I lung adenocarcinoma.

This clone was counted between two and nine times. The chain employs TRBV6-8 and TRBJ1-1; maybe TRBD1 (6 bases). With 10 bases removed from V and 5 bases from J, the gap between germline ends came to 14 bases. The germline CDR1 and CDR2 sequences are MNHGY and SAAAGT. The CDR3 is made up of 12 amino acids. This chain's CDR3 is CATRGGETEAFF. The CDR3 bases are TGTGCCACCCGGGGGGGCGAGACTGAAGCTTTCTTT.

By share, this clone counts as medium-sized. This chain joins TRBV2 and TRBJ1-2; 9 bases fit TRBD1. CDR1 and CDR2 from the germline V gene are SNHLY and FYNNEI. The CDR3 length is 15 residues. The junction had 9 bases not matched to a gene; V was cut back by 6 bases and J by 4 bases. CDR3 sequence (DNA): TGTGCCAGCAGCTTCGACAGGGGGAGTAGCTATGGCTACACCTTC. Protein product: CASSFDRGSSYGYTF.

The chain has TRBV12-5 and TRBJ1-6; 11 bases align to TRBD1. V dropped 1 base and J dropped 9; count of bases not matched to a gene: 2. The CDR3 consists of 15 residues. Per the germline V gene, CDR1 is LGHNT and CDR2 is FRNRAP. In DNA form, the CDR3 reads TGTGCTAGTGGTTTGGGCGGACAGGGGGCTTCACCCCTCCACTTT. Encoded protein: CASGLGGQGASPLHF.

This chain joins TRBV12-5 and TRBJ2-7; no reliable D call. The CDR3 is 11 amino acids. V was cut by 1 base and J by 4 bases, with 2 bases left in between. Per germline, CDR1 LGHNT and CDR2 FRNRAP. The CDR3 protein is CASGLGYEQYF. CDR3 nucleotides: TGTGCTAGTGGTTTGGGGTACGAGCAGTACTTC.

The rearrangement uses TRBV9 and TRBJ2-3, with D perhaps TRBD1 (6 bases). V lost 8 bases to trimming and J lost 5 bases, with 15 bases between them. The CDR3 length is 13 residues. The V gene's germline CDR1 is SGDLS and CDR2 YYNGEE. CDR3 loop: CARENRDLDTQYF. CDR3 nucleotide sequence: TGTGCCAGGGAGAACAGGGATCTAGATACGCAGTATTTT. Full variable domain (outside the CDR3, taken from reference TRBV9 and TRBJ2-3): DSGVTQTPKHLITATGQRVTLRCSPRSGDLSVYWYQQSLDQGLQFLIQYYNGEERAKGNILERFSAQQFPDLHSELNLSSLELGDSALYFCARENRDLDTQYFGPGTRLTVL.

On this clone itself: A junction boundary mismatches the germline segment, possibly from a read error. The V and J genes are TRBV6-8 and TRBJ2-7; D gene unclear. From germline, CDR1 is MNHGY and CDR2 SAAAGT. The CDR3 runs to 12 residues. The CDR3 sequence is CASLHPILRLDF. The CDR3 region has the DNA TGTGCCAGCTTACACCCAATCCTACGATTGGACTTC.

A word on this clone: In the same sample, other DNA sequences code for this CDR3. This rearrangement joins TRBV30 to TRBJ1-3; D uncertain. The CDR3 has 14 residues. Trimming shortened V by 4 bases and J by 4 bases, and 14 bases separated the two germline ends. Germline assignment: CDR1 GTSNPN and CDR2 SVGIG (reference sequence). The CDR3 region has the DNA TGTGCCTGGAATCCGGGGTCCTCGGGAAACACCATATATTTT. It codes for CAWNPGSSGNTIYF.

The gene calls are TRBV6-1 and TRBJ1-5, with D possibly TRBD1 on 5 matching bases. The CDR3 runs 20 residues. Germline V gene lookup returns CDR1 MNHNS and CDR2 SASEGT. V dropped 1 base and J dropped 0 bases, with 22 bases sitting between them. CDR3 protein: CASSEGGEESGRISNQPQHF. In nucleotides, the CDR3 is TGTGCCAGCAGTGAAGGAGGGGAGGAGTCGGGACGAATTAGCAATCAGCCCCAGCATTTT.

This clone was recorded only once. This chain connects TRBV10-2 to TRBJ2-2; 9 positions match TRBD1. The CDR3 extends over 15 amino acids. In germline, CDR1 is WSHSY, CDR2 SAAADI. V trimming: 3 bases; J trimming: 3 bases; junction bases outside the gene matches: 2. The CDR3 coding sequence is TGCGCCAGCAGTGATGGGACAGGGTACACCGGGGAGCTGTTTTTT. Encoded protein: CASSDGTGYTGELFF.

The chain combines TRBV7-6 with TRBJ1-4; D not certain. The CDR3 runs 14 residues. The V and J ends lost 3 bases and 6 bases respectively, with 11 bases between them. The germline gives CDR1 SGHVS, CDR2 FNYEAQ. For the CDR3, the DNA is TGTGCCAGCAGCTTGGTGCCCTCAGATGAAAAACTGTTTTTT. Translating gives CASSLVPSDEKLFF.